This is a list of T cell receptor beta chains from one sample in a study of blood T cell repertoires in COVID-19. Sequencing used immunoSEQ multiplex PCR; TCRdb keeps in-frame clones, though not all of them. The sample carries some 70,000 clones, 79% recorded once. The sequencing sample was made of peripheral blood. Receptors were obtained from a woman aged 55-69 years with acute or convalescent COVID-19. Both conserved end residues are part of each CDR3. The D gene is left open where the match is weak. Part of the rows lack a size; the others show once, few, many or a class for expanded clones.

.	.	TRBJ1-6	TRBV4-1	TGCGCCAGCAGCCAAGCTATCCTCTTACAGGAGTCACCCCTCCACTTT	CASSQAILLQESPLHF
TRBD1	.	TRBJ2-7	TRBV5-1	TGCGCCAGCAGCTTGGGACAGGGCCGGACCTACGAGCAGTACTTC	CASSLGQGRTYEQYF
.	.	TRBJ2-7	TRBV7-8	TGTGCCAGCAGCTTAGTTACGGCGGACTACGAGCAGTACTTC	CASSLVTADYEQYF
.	many	TRBJ1-4	TRBV2	TGTGCCAGCAGCTTCGATCTGATGACAGGCCTTAATGAAAAACTGTTTTTT	CASSFDLMTGLNEKLFF
.	.	TRBJ2-7	TRBV7-9	TGTGCCAGCAGCTTCACAAGAGGCCACTACGAGCAGTACTTC	CASSFTRGHYEQYF
TRBD2	.	TRBJ2-5	TRBV7-6	TGTGCCAGCAGCCCCCAGATTAGCGGGGTAGAGACCCAGTACTTC	CASSPQISGVETQYF
.	.	TRBJ1-1	TRBV7-2	TGTGCCAGCAGCCCTCGGGGGGAGACTGAAGCTTTCTTT	CASSPRGETEAFF
.	.	TRBJ2-6	TRBV10-3	TGTGCCATCAGTGAGTCACGGACAGTCGTCTCTGGGGCCAACGTCCTGACTTTC	CAISESRTVVSGANVLTF
.	.	TRBJ1-2	TRBV18	TGTGCCAGCTCACTTGGACTAAATGGGGGCTACACCTTC	CASSLGLNGGYTF
.	many	TRBJ2-1	TRBV27	TGTGCCAGCAGTACCTATACAGGGAACAATGAGCAGTTCTTC	CASSTYTGNNEQFF
.	few	TRBJ2-7	TRBV27	TGTGCCAGCAGGGTACACGGGATGTACGAGCAGTACTTC	CASRVHGMYEQYF
.	.	TRBJ1-1	TRBV6-6	TGTGCCAGCAGTGAACACAGGGTGGCTTTCTTT	CASSEHRVAFF
.	.	TRBJ2-1	TRBV7-2	TGTGCCAGCAGCTTAGTTGGCAGGGGAACCTACAATGAGCAGTTCTTC	CASSLVGRGTYNEQFF
.	once	TRBJ2-5	TRBV7-2	TGTGCCAGCAGCACCTCTACGCGGGAGACCCAGTACTTC	CASSTSTRETQYF
.	.	TRBJ2-3	TRBV4-3	TGCGCCAGCAGCCAGGCTAGCAGAGGCACAGATACGCAGTATTTT	CASSQASRGTDTQYF
TRBD1	.	TRBJ1-2	TRBV27	TGTGCCAGCGGTACTACAGGGGGCGCGCCTTGGGGCTACACCTTC	CASGTTGGAPWGYTF
.	.	TRBJ2-3	TRBV2	TGTGCCAGCAGCCTCTCAGCGGTGGGGTTGGCTAAAGGAGATACGCAGTATTTT	CASSLSAVGLAKGDTQYF
TRBD2	.	TRBJ2-3	TRBV5-1	TGCGCCAGCAGCAAGGTAGCGGGGGGGGAGGATACGCAGTATTTT	CASSKVAGGEDTQYF
.	once	TRBJ2-4	TRBV5-4	TGTGCCAGCATCTGCCCCAAGGGTAAGGGGTTAAACATTCAGTACTTC	CASICPKGKGLNIQYF
.	.	TRBJ2-5	TRBV19	TGTGCCAGTAGTATAGTAGGGGGCCAAGAGACCCAGTACTTC	CASSIVGGQETQYF
TRBD1	.	TRBJ2-5	TRBV7-9	TGTGCCAGCAGCTCCAGGGGGCCGGAGACCCAGTACTTC	CASSSRGPETQYF
.	few	TRBJ1-5	TRBV19	TGTGCCAGTAGGCGGTTTGTAGTGGATCAGCCCCAGCATTTT	CASRRFVVDQPQHF
.	.	TRBJ1-3	TRBV7-2	TGTGCCAGCAGCCCCCCGACAGGCAACTCTGGAAACACCATATATTTT	CASSPPTGNSGNTIYF
.	.	TRBJ1-1	TRBV19	TGTGCCAGTAGTATGTCAATTTATGCGGAAGCTTTCTTT	CASSMSIYAEAFF
TRBD1	.	TRBJ1-4	TRBV19	TGTGCCAGTAGTTTTCAGGGACAGGGAAATGAAAAACTGTTTTTT	CASSFQGQGNEKLFF
.	.	TRBJ2-1	TRBV10-2	TGCGCCAGCAGTGGCGCGGGGACGCGTACCAATGAGCAGTTCTTC	CASSGAGTRTNEQFF
TRBD2	.	TRBJ2-3	TRBV5-1	TGCGCCAGCAGCTTGGTAGCGGGGGGACCGGATACGCAGTATTTT	CASSLVAGGPDTQYF
.	.	TRBJ1-2	TRBV30	TGTGCCTGGAGCGCTTCGGGCTATGGCTACACCTTC	CAWSASGYGYTF
.	.	TRBJ2-7	TRBV6-2/TRBV6-3	TGTGCCAGCAGTTACCCTCCGCCTCGGGAGCAGTACTTC	CASSYPPPREQYF
.	.	TRBJ1-5	TRBV21-1	TGTGCCAGCAGCCGGGACAGGGACGAGCCCCAGCATTTT	CASSRDRDEPQHF
.	once	TRBJ2-7	TRBV6-6	TGTGCCAGCAGCGCCGCGGGGGCACGGAGCTCCTACGAGCAGTACTTC	CASSAAGARSSYEQYF
.	.	TRBJ2-7	TRBV9	TGTGCCAGCAGCGTCTGGGGGACATCTACGGACGAGCAGTACTTC	CASSVWGTSTDEQYF
TRBD2	.	TRBJ2-1	TRBV10-3	TGTGCCATCGCTCTTGCGGGGGGGAATTACAATGAGCAGTTCTTC	CAIALAGGNYNEQFF
.	.	TRBJ2-3	TRBV6-5	TGTGCCAGCAGTACGGACACGACTAGCACAGATACGCAGTATTTT	CASSTDTTSTDTQYF
.	.	TRBJ1-1	TRBV23-1	TGCGCCAGCAGTCGGTGGGGCAGGGGCACTGAAGCTTTCTTT	CASSRWGRGTEAFF
TRBD1	.	TRBJ2-7	TRBV6-5	TGTGCCAGCAGTCACGGGACAGGGTACGAGCAGTACTTC	CASSHGTGYEQYF
TRBD2	once	TRBJ2-1	TRBV10-3	TGTGCCATCAGTGGCGGGGGGGCCGGGAATGAGCAGTTCTTC	CAISGGGAGNEQFF
TRBD1	.	TRBJ1-2	TRBV7-6	TGTGCCAGCAGTCCGGACAGGGAAGGCTACACCTTC	CASSPDREGYTF
.	.	TRBJ2-5	TRBV21-1	TGTGCCAGCAGCAAAGAGGGGGACATCGAGACCCAGTACTTC	CASSKEGDIETQYF
.	.	TRBJ2-7	TRBV18	TGTGCCAGCTCACCCGACACCTACGAGCAGTACTTC	CASSPDTYEQYF
.	.	TRBJ1-5	TRBV5-6	TGTGCCAGCAGCTTGGATCCAGATCAGCCCCAGCATTTT	CASSLDPDQPQHF
TRBD1	.	TRBJ1-1	TRBV27	TGTGCCAGCAGACCCCATTCAGGGGGGCGTATGAACACTGAAGCTTTCTTT	CASRPHSGGRMNTEAFF